The 26 T cell receptor beta chains given below trace back to one sample, sequenced in a study of brain metastases from non-small cell lung cancer. Using immunoSEQ multiplex PCR, the repertoire was profiled, and TCRdb retains in-frame clones only, with some absent. This table has several thousand clones, over 80% appearing once. Material for sequencing was primary lung tumor tissue. These TCRs come from a donor at least 40 years old with non-small cell lung cancer.

The chain recombines TRBV5-1 with TRBJ2-5, with no clear D. The end of the DNA aligns better with TRBJ2-7, so the J call may be wrong. The CDR3 totals 14 residues. The germline gives CDR1 SGHRS, CDR2 YFSETQ. The CDR3 region is CASSLAAGIYEQYF. The CDR3 bases are TGCGCCAGCAGCTTGGCCGCAGGAATTTACGAGCAGTACTTC.

The J gene is TRBJ2-5, the V gene TRBV24-1; the D is unclear. V lost 3 bases to trimming and J lost 4 bases, with 11 bases between them. The CDR3 length is 14 residues. CDR1 and CDR2 from the germline V gene are KGHDR and SFDVKD. As DNA, the CDR3 is TGTGCCACCAGTGATCCTCAATGGGGAGAGACCCAGTACTTC. Its translation is CATSDPQWGETQYF.

This clone was observed a single time. V gene TRBV5-6 combines with J gene TRBJ2-5; D assignment may be TRBD1 or TRBD2 (5 bases each). V lost 0 bases, J lost 2 bases, and 8 bases lay in between. The CDR3 is 14 amino acids. Germline V gives CDR1 SGHDT, CDR2 YYEEEE. The CDR3 region is CASSLAEGQETQYF. The CDR3 bases are TGTGCCAGCAGCTTGGCCGAGGGGCAAGAGACCCAGTACTTC.

J is TRBJ2-1 and V is TRBV7-9, with 8 bases identical to TRBD2. CDR3 size: 18 residues. Per the germline V gene, CDR1 is SEHNR and CDR2 is FQNEAQ (reference sequence). V shed 1 base and J 3 bases; nucleotides not matched to a gene: 11. CDR3 in DNA: TGTGCCAGCAGCTTAGAACCCGGGGGGGCGGCCATCTACAATGAGCAGTTCTTC. This sequence encodes CASSLEPGGAAIYNEQFF.

The chain couples TRBV7-6 to TRBJ1-3; D gene unclear. The CDR3 loop spans 13 amino acids. V was shortened by 1 base and J by 5 bases, with 6 bases between the two germline ends. Per germline, CDR1 SGHVS and CDR2 FNYEAQ. DNA for the CDR3: TGTGCCAGCAGCTTAGATGAGAGAAACACCATATATTTT. Its protein product is CASSLDERNTIYF.

The gene calls are TRBV6-5 and TRBJ2-1, with 8 bases lining up with TRBD2. The CDR3 extends over 15 amino acids. CDR1 is MNHEY and CDR2 is SVGAGI in the germline V gene. V shed 7 bases and J 2 bases; nucleotides not matched to a gene: 7. The CDR3 nucleotides read TGTGCCAGCACTTTTAGCGGGGCCGCCTACAATGAGCAGTTCTTC. This gives the protein CASTFSGAAYNEQFF.

This chain uses TRBV9 with TRBJ2-2; D remains ambiguous. Trimming stripped 6 bases from V and 1 base from J, with 13 bases between. Per the germline V gene, CDR1 is SGDLS and CDR2 is YYNGEE. The CDR3 has 15 amino acids. CDR3 amino acids: CASNPHGQNTGELFF. The CDR3 nucleotides are TGTGCCAGCAACCCCCACGGCCAGAACACCGGGGAGCTGTTTTTT.

On this clone itself: At one end the junction does not follow the germline gene, possibly because of a read error. V usage is TRBV6-2 or TRBV6-3 and J usage is TRBJ1-1; the D is unclear. Looked up from germline, CDR1 is MNHEY and CDR2 is SVGEGT. This CDR3 region has 14 residues. DNA of the CDR3: TGTGTCAGCAGTCTACAGCGTTTTAACACTGAAGCTTTCTTT. Protein product: CVSSLQRFNTEAFF.

The rearrangement uses TRBV5-1 and TRBJ1-1; possibly TRBD1 for D (5 bases). Germline CDR1 and CDR2: SGHRS and YFSETQ. This CDR3 comprises 13 residues. V gave up 2 bases and J gave up 0 bases, with 5 bases separating them. The CDR3 spells CASSLGVNTEAFF. CDR3 DNA: TGCGCCAGCAGCTTAGGGGTGAACACTGAAGCTTTCTTT.

This clone occurred once. V and J are TRBV18 and TRBJ1-3, with 8 bases identical to TRBD1. V gave up 4 bases and J gave up 0 bases; unmatched junction bases: 8. The CDR3 has 17 amino acids. Per germline, CDR1 KGHSH and CDR2 LQKENI. CDR3 region: CASSRDRSASSGNTIYF. The CDR3 coding sequence is TGTGCCAGCTCACGGGACAGGTCGGCTAGCTCTGGAAACACCATATATTTT.

The V and J genes are TRBV12-5 and TRBJ2-3, with D maybe TRBD1 (5 bases). Germline CDR1 and CDR2: LGHNT and FRNRAP. V shed 3 bases and J shed 3 bases, with 10 bases lying between them. CDR3 length: 14 residues. Here the CDR3 reads CASGLQAVTDTQYF. CDR3 nucleotides: TGTGCTAGTGGTTTACAGGCGGTGACAGATACGCAGTATTTT.

V usage is TRBV10-3 and J usage is TRBJ1-2; 9 bases agree with TRBD1. There are 13 residues in the CDR3. Per the germline V gene, CDR1 is ENHRY and CDR2 is SYGVKD. J lost 5 bases, V lost 7 bases, and 5 bases had no gene match. CDR3 nucleotides: TGTGCCATCACCCCCGGACAGGGGTATGGCTACACCTTC. Translating it yields CAITPGQGYGYTF.

As DNA, the CDR3 is TGCGCCAGCAGCCAACACCTACAGGGATGGGATTATGGCTACACCTTC. Residues: CASSQHLQGWDYGYTF. The J gene is TRBJ1-2, the V gene TRBV4-3, with a weak D call TRBD1 (6 bases). This CDR3 is built from 16 residues. The V gene's germline CDR1 is LGHNA and CDR2 YSLEER. Trimming shortened V by 2 bases and J by 5 bases, and 18 bases separated the two germline ends.

The chain carries TRBV5-5 and TRBJ1-1; unclear D gene. This CDR3 spans 15 amino acids. V was cut by 4 bases and J by 5 bases, with 18 bases left in between. Germline V gene data show CDR1 as SGHKS and CDR2 as YYEKEE (reference sequence). In DNA form, the CDR3 reads TGTGCCAGCAGCGTTGACCCTCGGTTGAGGACTGAAGCTTTCTTT. This sequence encodes CASSVDPRLRTEAFF. Full variable domain (rest looked up from reference TRBV5-5 and TRBJ1-1): DAGVTQSPTHLIKTRGQQVTLRCSPISGHKSVSWYQQVLGQGPQFIFQYYEKEERGRGNFPDRFSARQFPNYSSELNVNALLLGDSALYLCASSVDPRLRTEAFFGQGTRLTVV.

The chain has TRBV6-5 and TRBJ2-1, with D perhaps TRBD1 (5 bases). Between the trimmed V and J ends, which lost 5 bases and 4 bases, there was a span of 15 bases. CDR1 MNHEY and CDR2 SVGAGI come from the germline V gene. The CDR3 totals 15 residues. The CDR3 region has the DNA TGTGCCAGCAGTCCCCAACTGACAGAGTACAATGAGCAGTTCTTC. Its translation: CASSPQLTEYNEQFF.

The chain employs TRBV4-3 and TRBJ2-1, with D tentatively TRBD1 (5 bases). CDR1 LGHNA and CDR2 YSLEER come from the germline V gene. The CDR3 extends over 16 amino acids. The germline V and J ends were trimmed by 0 bases and 9 bases, with 18 bases remaining between them. CDR3 loop: CASSQEFGYGAREQFF. The CDR3 bases are TGCGCCAGCAGCCAAGAATTTGGGTATGGGGCCCGTGAGCAGTTCTTC.

Note on this clone: This specimen includes other DNA sequences encoding the same CDR3. The chain joins TRBV5-1 to TRBJ2-1; tentatively, D is TRBD2 (6 bases). The length of the CDR3 is 14 residues. The V end was cut by 1 base, the J end by 9 bases, with 14 bases between. Germline lookup yields CDR1 SGHRS and CDR2 YFSETQ. DNA for the CDR3: TGCGCCAGCAGCTTGAGTGGGGGACTGGGTGAGCAGTTCTTC. It specifies CASSLSGGLGEQFF.

CDR3 residues: CASNTGFGEKLFF. CDR3 bases: TGTGCCAGCAATACAGGGTTCGGTGAAAAACTGTTTTTT. The chain is built from TRBV28 and TRBJ1-4, with D maybe TRBD1 (6 bases). The CDR3 runs to 13 residues. The V gene's germline CDR1 is MDHEN and CDR2 SYDVKM. Deletions cut 7 bases from V and 7 bases from J, with 13 bases between.

The CDR3 region is CASSSQGFGEQYF. As DNA, the CDR3 is TGTGCCAGCAGTTCGCAGGGTTTTGGCGAGCAGTACTTC. The chain recombines TRBV6-5 with TRBJ2-7, with D possibly TRBD1 on 5 matching bases. CDR1 is MNHEY and CDR2 is SVGAGI in the germline V gene. Trimming cost V 4 bases and J 6 bases, with 13 bases left between them. The length of the CDR3 is 13 residues.

On this clone: The sample has other DNA sequences that encode this CDR3 too. The chain recombines TRBV6-1 with TRBJ2-2; maybe TRBD2 (6 bases). CDR1 MNHNS and CDR2 SASEGT come from the germline V gene. The V and J ends lost 3 bases and 3 bases respectively, with 17 bases between them. CDR3 length equals 17 residues. CDR3 protein: CASSDGVGGGDTGELFF. CDR3 nucleotides: TGTGCCAGCAGTGATGGGGTTGGCGGAGGGGACACCGGGGAGCTGTTTTTT.

Notes on this clone: At one of its ends the junction is not consistent with the germline gene, which may arise from a read error. The V gene is TRBV7-9, the J gene TRBJ2-2, with D possibly matching TRBD2 (5 bases). Germline loops: CDR1 SEHNR, CDR2 FQNEAQ (reference sequence). The CDR3 spans 15 residues. The CDR3 region has the DNA TGTGCCAGCAGCGCTTACATAGCGAACACCGGGAAGCTGTTTTTT. Translating gives CASSAYIANTGKLFF. Filled out from reference TRBV7-9 and TRBJ2-2, the complete variable domain reads DTGVSQNPRHKITKRGQNVTFRCDPISEHNRLYWYRQTLGQGPEFLTYFQNEAQLEKSRLLSDRFSAERPKGSFSTLEIQRTEQGDSAMYLCASSAYIANTGKLFFGEGSRLTVL.

The rearrangement uses TRBV28 and TRBJ1-1, with D perhaps TRBD1 (6 bases). Trimming cost V 4 bases and J 4 bases, with 13 bases left between them. CDR1 MDHEN and CDR2 SYDVKM come from the germline V gene. CDR3 length: 14 amino acids. CDR3 DNA: TGTGCCAGCAGTTGGACAGAAACGGGCACTGAAGCTTTCTTT. Its translation is CASSWTETGTEAFF.

This clone appeared a single time. The chain recombines TRBV19 with TRBJ1-1; a possible D gene is TRBD1 (6 bases). Between the trimmed V and J ends, which lost 6 bases and 1 base, there was a span of 15 bases. Germline V CDR1 and CDR2: LNHDA, SQIVND (reference sequence). The CDR3 loop spans 15 amino acids. Here the CDR3 DNA reads TGTGCCAGTAGCTTCTCCGGGACACAGAACACTGAAGCTTTCTTT. This gives the protein CASSFSGTQNTEAFF.

This clone has more than one count but fewer than ten. The chain couples TRBV27 to TRBJ2-3, with D possibly being TRBD1 (6 bases). The CDR3 covers 15 residues. From germline, CDR1 is MNHEY and CDR2 SMNVEV (reference sequence). V was clipped by 1 base and J by 1 base, with 9 bases between them. This CDR3 reads CASSLWAGGTDTQYF. The CDR3 DNA reads as TGTGCCAGCAGTTTATGGGCAGGGGGCACAGATACGCAGTATTTT.

The chain uses TRBV10-3 and TRBJ1-5; D ambiguous. The CDR3 is 15 residues long. CDR1 and CDR2 from the germline V gene are ENHRY and SYGVKD. V was cut by 6 bases and J by 0 bases, with 12 bases left in between. This CDR3 reads CAISPSEPSNQPQHF. The DNA of the CDR3 is TGTGCCATCAGCCCCAGCGAGCCTAGCAATCAGCCCCAGCATTTT.

In regard to this clone: One end of the junction fails to match germline, which may point to a read error. Other DNA sequences in this specimen translate into the identical CDR3. The chain couples TRBV7-8 to TRBJ1-2, with 9 bases matching TRBD1. Germline loops: CDR1 SGHVS, CDR2 FQNEAQ. The CDR3 is made up of 17 amino acids. CDR3: CASSSEWTGVTNYGYTF. The CDR3 DNA reads as TGTGCCAGCAGCTCAGAATGGACAGGGGTGACTAACTATGGTTACACCTTC.